A selection of T cell receptor beta chains follows, all from one sample in a study of shared clonotypes between healthy human individuals. This table comes from immunoSEQ multiplex PCR, and its TCRdb copy is limited to in-frame clones, with some not included. The repertoire has around 1.4 million clones, just under 99% of them found once; the top ten carry approximately 0.4%. The sequenced material came from naive CD4+ T cells sorted from blood. These receptor sequences come from a man aged 25-45 years in good health. Both conserved end residues are part of each CDR3. D genes are given only for firm matches. Clone size is stated in some rows and not others, as once, few, many or a class when expanded.

TRBJ2-7	TRBV4-1	-	TRBD2	CASSQGRLAGGREQYF	TGCGCCAGCAGCCAAGGGAGACTAGCGGGAGGTCGGGAGCAGTACTTC
TRBJ2-7	TRBV19	-	-	CASSTRDEQYF	TGTGCCAGTAGTACGCGGGACGAGCAGTACTTC
TRBJ2-7	TRBV30	-	-	CAWSALEEQYF	TGTGCCTGGAGTGCTCTCGAGGAGCAGTACTTC
TRBJ1-2	TRBV11-2	-	-	CASSLGPDYGYTF	TGTGCCAGCAGCTTAGGTCCGGATTATGGCTACACCTTC
TRBJ2-1	TRBV7-9	-	TRBD2	CASSLAVAGVNEQFF	TGTGCCAGCAGTCTCGCGGTAGCGGGAGTAAATGAGCAGTTCTTC
TRBJ1-2	TRBV28	-	-	CASSLGGTNYGYTF	TGTGCCAGCAGTTTAGGCGGGACTAACTATGGCTACACCTTC
TRBJ2-7	TRBV6-1	-	TRBD2	CASSELAGGLGEQYF	TGTGCCAGCAGTGAACTAGCGGGAGGGCTGGGCGAGCAGTACTTC
TRBJ2-7	TRBV6-5	-	-	CASSPWAGVEQYF	TGTGCCAGCAGCCCGTGGGCCGGGGTTGAGCAGTACTTC
TRBJ2-1	TRBV11-2	-	-	CASSLGASRFYNEQFF	TGTGCCAGCAGCCTAGGGGCTAGCAGGTTCTACAATGAGCAGTTCTTC
TRBJ2-7	TRBV4-3	-	TRBD1	CASSQLGGNEQYF	TGCGCCAGCAGCCAACTAGGGGGCAACGAGCAGTACTTC
TRBJ2-7	TRBV5-1	-	TRBD1	CASSLEGQGHEQYF	TGCGCCAGCAGCTTGGAGGGACAGGGACACGAGCAGTACTTC
TRBJ2-7	TRBV6-5	once	-	CASTGRAYEQYF	TGTGCCAGCACGGGCAGAGCCTACGAGCAGTACTTC
TRBJ1-4	TRBV5-1	once	TRBD1	CASSPDRASEKLFF	TGCGCCAGCAGCCCGGACAGGGCGAGTGAAAAACTGTTTTTT
TRBJ1-5	TRBV7-2	-	-	CASSLFGNSQPQHF	TGTGCCAGCAGCTTATTTGGGAATTCTCAGCCCCAGCATTTT
TRBJ2-2	TRBV2	-	-	CASSYGTSTGELFF	TGTGCCAGCAGTTACGGGACAAGCACCGGGGAGCTGTTTTTT
TRBJ1-1	TRBV14	-	-	CASSQEWASEAFF	TGTGCCAGCAGCCAAGAATGGGCCTCTGAAGCTTTCTTT
TRBJ2-1	TRBV5-4	-	TRBD2	CASSSLGPGLARGNEQFF	TGTGCCAGCAGCTCCCTAGGCCCGGGACTAGCTCGGGGCAATGAGCAGTTCTTC
TRBJ1-1	TRBV2	-	-	CASDGRGLAGGTEAFF	TGTGCCAGCGATGGCAGGGGCTTAGCTGGAGGCACTGAAGCTTTCTTT
TRBJ2-2	TRBV7-7	once	-	CASSPGPGELFF	TGTGCTAGCAGCCCCGGCCCCGGGGAGCTGTTTTTT
TRBJ2-5	TRBV9	-	TRBD2	CASSVSGTSAQETQYF	TGTGCCAGCAGCGTATCGGGTACTAGCGCTCAAGAGACCCAGTACTTC
TRBJ2-7	TRBV11-2	-	TRBD1	CASSPGDRVSYEQYF	TGTGCCAGCAGCCCTGGGGACAGGGTCTCCTACGAGCAGTACTTC
TRBJ2-2	TRBV30	-	-	CAWSVSRVFPSNTGELFF	TGTGCCTGGAGTGTAAGTAGGGTTTTCCCCTCGAACACCGGGGAGCTGTTTTTT
TRBJ2-5	TRBV11-2	-	TRBD1	CASSLGTGGVETQYF	TGTGCCAGCAGCTTAGGGACAGGGGGCGTCGAGACCCAGTACTTC
TRBJ1-4	TRBV28	-	TRBD1	CASNRDRANEKLFF	TGTGCCAGCAATCGGGACAGGGCGAATGAAAAACTGTTTTTT
TRBJ1-2	TRBV6-6	-	-	CASSYGVNYGYTF	TGTGCCAGCAGTTACGGTGTTAACTATGGCTACACCTTC
TRBJ1-2	TRBV29-1	-	TRBD1	CSVGGRPGQSIFGYTF	TGCAGCGTGGGGGGCCGACCGGGACAGTCGATCTTCGGCTACACCTTC
TRBJ1-5	TRBV28	once	TRBD1	CASSLRDRINQPQHF	TGTGCCAGCAGTTTACGGGACAGGATCAATCAGCCCCAGCATTTT
TRBJ1-1	TRBV7-9	-	-	CASSLVFTVQGNTEAFF	TGTGCCAGCAGCTTAGTCTTCACTGTGCAGGGGAACACTGAAGCTTTCTTT
TRBJ1-2	TRBV5-4	-	-	CASSLDSTYGYTF	TGTGCCAGCAGCTTGGACAGTACCTATGGCTACACCTTC
TRBJ2-1	TRBV18	-	-	CASSQNHLDEQFF	TGTGCCAGCTCCCAAAACCATCTCGATGAGCAGTTCTTC
TRBJ2-1	TRBV2	-	TRBD2	CASGTSGAYNEQFF	TGTGCCAGCGGGACTAGCGGGGCATACAATGAGCAGTTCTTC
TRBJ1-2	TRBV6-4	-	-	CASSAAGGGRAAGYTF	TGTGCCAGCAGCGCCGCCGGTGGGGGGCGTGCGGCCGGCTACACCTTC
TRBJ1-3	TRBV7-8	-	-	CASSLRDVSGNTIYF	TGTGCCAGCAGCTTGAGGGATGTATCTGGAAACACCATATATTTT
TRBJ2-3	TRBV11-3	-	-	CASSLVGSLDTQYF	TGTGCCAGCAGCTTAGTGGGAAGCCTGGATACGCAGTATTTT
TRBJ2-7	TRBV27	-	TRBD2	CASSGIVAGAYEQYF	TGTGCCAGCAGTGGCATAGTAGCGGGGGCCTACGAGCAGTACTTC
TRBJ1-4	TRBV27	-	-	CASKTGGEKLFF	TGTGCCAGCAAAACCGGGGGTGAAAAACTGTTTTTT
TRBJ1-1	TRBV4-2	-	TRBD1	CASSQDPGTGRLGTF	TGTGCCAGCAGCCAAGATCCAGGGACAGGGAGGTTGGGAACCTTT
TRBJ2-1	TRBV27	-	-	CASSPEHILRRLYNEQFF	TGTGCCAGCAGTCCAGAACACATACTCCGGAGATTATACAATGAGCAGTTCTTC
TRBJ1-5	TRBV7-2	-	TRBD1	CASSSRTGGQPQHF	TGTGCCAGCAGCTCAAGGACAGGGGGACAGCCCCAGCATTTT
TRBJ2-1	TRBV29-1	once	-	CSVAPRAYNEQFF	TGCAGCGTTGCCCCGAGAGCTTACAATGAGCAGTTCTTC
TRBJ2-5	TRBV5-1	-	TRBD1	CASSLMLPGTVQETQYF	TGCGCCAGCAGCCTGATGTTACCCGGGACAGTACAAGAGACCCAGTACTTC
TRBJ2-3	TRBV2	-	-	CASSFVLARDTQYF	TGTGCCAGCAGTTTTGTTCTAGCGAGAGATACGCAGTATTTT
TRBJ2-1	TRBV19	-	-	CASSSGNEQFF	TGTGCCAGTAGTTCGGGGAATGAGCAGTTCTTC
TRBJ1-4	TRBV28	-	-	CASSPHLGGYLFF	TGTGCCAGCAGTCCGCATCTGGGGGGGTATCTGTTTTTT
TRBJ2-7	TRBV11-2	-	TRBD2	CASSTTSGRIYEQYF	TGTGCCAGCAGCACGACTAGCGGGAGGATCTACGAGCAGTACTTC